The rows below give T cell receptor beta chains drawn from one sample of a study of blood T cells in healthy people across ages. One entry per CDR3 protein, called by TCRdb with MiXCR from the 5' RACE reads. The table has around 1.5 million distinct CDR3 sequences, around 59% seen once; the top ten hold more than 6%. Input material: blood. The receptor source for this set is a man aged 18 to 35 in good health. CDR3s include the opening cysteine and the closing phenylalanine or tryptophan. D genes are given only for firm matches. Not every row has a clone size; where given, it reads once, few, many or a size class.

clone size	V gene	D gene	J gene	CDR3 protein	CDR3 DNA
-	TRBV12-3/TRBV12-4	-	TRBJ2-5	CASSPGAIQETQYF	TGTGCCAGCAGTCCAGGGGCTATCCAAGAGACCCAGTACTTC
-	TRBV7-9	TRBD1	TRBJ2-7	CASSFDRGVAYEQYF	TGTGCCAGCAGCTTTGACAGGGGAGTAGCCTACGAGCAGTACTTC
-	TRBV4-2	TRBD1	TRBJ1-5	CASSQAQGDRQPQHF	TGTGCCAGCAGCCAAGCCCAGGGGGACAGACAGCCCCAGCATTTT
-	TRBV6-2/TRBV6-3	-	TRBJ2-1	CASSLGQQPVDEQFF	TGTGCCAGCAGTTTAGGGCAACAACCTGTCGATGAGCAGTTCTTC
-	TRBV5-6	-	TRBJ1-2	CASSLTGSTNYGYTF	TGTGCCAGCAGCTTGACCGGCAGCACTAACTATGGCTACACCTTC
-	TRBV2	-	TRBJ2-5	CASSEATEQYF	TGTGCCAGCAGTGAGGCGACGGAGCAGTACTTC
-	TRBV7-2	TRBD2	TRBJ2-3	CASSPGLQSTDTQYF	TGTGCCAGCAGCCCGGGACTACAAAGCACAGATACGCAGTATTTT
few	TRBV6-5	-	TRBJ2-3	CASKTDLGRTDTQYF	TGTGCCAGCAAGACAGACCTTGGCCGCACAGATACGCAGTATTTT
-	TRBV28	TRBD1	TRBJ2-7	CASYRTDRTYEQYF	TGTGCCAGCTACCGAACGGACAGGACCTACGAGCAGTACTTC
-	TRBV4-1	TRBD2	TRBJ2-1	CASSPEGLAGRDEQFF	TGCGCCAGCAGCCCGGAGGGGCTAGCGGGAAGGGATGAGCAGTTCTTC
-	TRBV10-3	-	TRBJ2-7	CAISESQGTYEQYF	TGTGCCATCAGTGAGTCACAGGGAACCTACGAGCAGTACTTC
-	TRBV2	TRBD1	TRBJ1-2	CARYRGGGYTF	TGTGCCAGATACAGGGGTGGCGGCTACACCTTC
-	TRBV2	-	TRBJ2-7	CASSEAREPSYEQYF	TGTGCCAGCAGTGAAGCCAGGGAACCCTCCTACGAGCAGTACTTC
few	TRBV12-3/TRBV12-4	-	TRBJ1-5	CASSLSGVGQPQHF	TGTGCCAGCAGTTTGTCGGGGGTTGGGCAGCCCCAGCATTTT
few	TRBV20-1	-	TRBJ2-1	CSAREGVNEQFF	TGCAGTGCTAGAGAGGGGGTGAATGAGCAGTTCTTC
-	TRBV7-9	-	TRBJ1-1	CASSLGIQESDTEAFF	TGTGCCAGCAGCTTAGGGATCCAAGAGTCGGACACTGAAGCTTTCTTT
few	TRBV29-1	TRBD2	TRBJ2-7	CSAGGVASSSSYEQYF	TGCAGCGCGGGGGGGGTAGCGAGCTCTAGCTCCTACGAGCAGTACTTC
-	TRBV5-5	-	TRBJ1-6	CAPLEGPSSPLHF	TGTGCCCCCCTGGAGGGGCCTAGTTCACCCCTCCACTTT
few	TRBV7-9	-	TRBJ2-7	CASSPKGSYEQYF	TGTGCCAGCAGCCCCAAGGGGAGTTACGAGCAGTACTTC
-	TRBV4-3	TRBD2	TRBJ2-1	CASSQLSGGAHEQFF	TGCGCCAGCAGCCAACTTAGCGGGGGGGCCCATGAGCAGTTCTTC
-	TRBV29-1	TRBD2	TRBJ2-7	CSVEGLAGVYEQYF	TGCAGCGTTGAAGGGCTAGCGGGAGTTTACGAGCAGTACTTC
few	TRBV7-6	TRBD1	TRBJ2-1	CASSLRTGVVDNEQFF	TGTGCCAGCAGCTTACGGACAGGGGTCGTTGACAATGAGCAGTTCTTC
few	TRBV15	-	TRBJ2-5	CATSRIMEGETQYF	TGTGCCACCAGCAGAATCATGGAGGGAGAGACCCAGTACTTC
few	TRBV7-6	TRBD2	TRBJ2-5	CASSSGTTVEETQYF	TGTGCCAGCAGTTCCGGGACTACGGTGGAAGAGACCCAGTACTTC
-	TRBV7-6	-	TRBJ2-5	CASSLPDQETQYF	TGTGCCAGCAGCTTACCCGACCAAGAGACCCAGTACTTC
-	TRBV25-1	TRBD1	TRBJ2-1	CASSGGTGDEQFF	TGTGCCAGCAGTGGCGGGACAGGGGATGAGCAGTTCTTC
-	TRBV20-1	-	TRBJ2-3	CSAPDKESTDTQYF	TGCAGCGCCCCGGACAAGGAAAGCACAGATACGCAGTATTTT
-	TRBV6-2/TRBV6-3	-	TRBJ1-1	CASSYPTGDGLGNTEAFF	TGTGCCAGCAGTTACCCCACGGGGGACGGGCTGGGGAACACTGAAGCTTTCTTT
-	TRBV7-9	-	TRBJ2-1	CASSLAIGTYNEQFF	TGTGCCAGCAGCTTAGCGATCGGGACCTACAATGAGCAGTTCTTC
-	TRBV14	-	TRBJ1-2	CASSQANRVYGYTF	TGTGCCAGCAGCCAAGCCAACAGGGTCTATGGCTACACCTTC
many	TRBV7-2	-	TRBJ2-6	CASSLLGTKRSGANVLTF	TGTGCCAGCAGTCTACTGGGGACCAAACGCTCTGGGGCCAACGTCCTGACTTTC
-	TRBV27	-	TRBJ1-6	CASSIGGQVNSPLHF	TGTGCCAGCAGTATAGGTGGGCAAGTAAATTCACCCCTCCACTTT
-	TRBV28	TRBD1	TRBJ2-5	CASSLLDGTDPQYF	TGTGCCAGCAGTCTCCTTGATGGGACAGACCCTCAGTACTTC
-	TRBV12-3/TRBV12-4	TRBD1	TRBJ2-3	CASSLTGQPPSTDTQYF	TGTGCCAGCAGTTTAACGGGACAGCCGCCTAGCACAGATACGCAGTATTTT
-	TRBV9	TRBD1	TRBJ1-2	CASSVAPGTGVGFGYTF	TGTGCCAGCAGCGTAGCTCCCGGGACAGGGGTGGGATTTGGCTACACCTTC
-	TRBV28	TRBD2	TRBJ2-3	CASSFASGGASFTDTQYF	TGTGCCAGCAGTTTTGCTAGCGGGGGGGCCTCCTTCACAGATACGCAGTATTTT
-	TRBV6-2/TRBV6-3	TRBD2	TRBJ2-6	CASRGRTLGLAGITGANVLTF	TGTGCCAGCAGAGGAAGGACCCTCGGACTAGCGGGAATCACCGGGGCCAACGTCCTGACTTTC
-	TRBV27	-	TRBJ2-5	CASSQTYPPETQYF	TGTGCCAGCAGTCAAACGTACCCCCCCGAGACCCAGTACTTC
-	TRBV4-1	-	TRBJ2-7	CASSGDLARDEQYF	TGCGCCAGCAGCGGGGACCTCGCGCGGGACGAGCAGTACTTC
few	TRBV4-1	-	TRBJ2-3	CASSQVQSADTQYF	TGCGCCAGCAGCCAAGTTCAGTCCGCAGATACGCAGTATTTT
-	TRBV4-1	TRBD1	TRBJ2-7	CASSTRQGRNEQYF	TGCGCCAGCAGCACTCGACAGGGAAGGAACGAGCAGTACTTC
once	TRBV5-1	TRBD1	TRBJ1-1	CASSVATGSVDTEAFF	TGCGCCAGCAGCGTAGCGACAGGGTCGGTCGACACTGAAGCTTTCTTT
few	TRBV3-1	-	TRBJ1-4	CASSQVRAANEKLFF	TGTGCCAGCAGCCAAGTTCGGGCGGCTAATGAAAAACTGTTTTTT
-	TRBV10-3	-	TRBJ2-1	CATDREPGNEQFF	TGTGCCACGGACCGGGAACCGGGCAATGAGCAGTTCTTC
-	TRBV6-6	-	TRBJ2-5	CASSIRGAETQYF	TGTGCCAGCAGCATTCGGGGGGCAGAGACCCAGTACTTC
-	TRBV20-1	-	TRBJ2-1	CSARVFRAHNEQFF	TGCAGTGCTAGGGTTTTCCGGGCCCACAATGAGCAGTTCTTC